The clone carrying this T cell receptor beta chain was detected only once. What it binds is unknown. Time point of the sample: 2015-2016 season, 7 days after influenza vaccination. Per the germline V gene, CDR1 is SNHLY and CDR2 is FYNNEI. The CDR3 spans 16 residues. Germline trimming cut 2 bases from V and 1 base from J; bases unmatched to any gene: 4. These data are taken from a study of follicular helper T cells after annual influenza vaccination. The wider study: Some donors were sampled over the 2013-2014, 2014-2015 and 2015-2016 vaccinations.

Using immunoSEQ multiplex PCR, the repertoire was profiled, and TCRdb retains in-frame clones only, with some absent. This sample has around 7,000 clones, with roughly 82% found just once. Findings and limits, study-wide: Each annual vaccination recalled recurring oligoclonal ICOS+CD38+ cTfh clonotypes. Plasmablast frequency change correlated with clonality change in ICOS+CD38+ cTfh. Day 7 ICOS+CD38+ clones were most often found later in ICOS-CD38- cTfh cells.

Specimen: CXCR5- memory CD4+ T cells sorted from blood, collected 7 days after influenza vaccination. V is TRBV2 and J is TRBJ1-5, with TRBD1 identical over 8 bases. This sequence was found in an adult who received the influenza vaccine. DNA of the CDR3: TGTGCCAGCAGTGAAAGGACAGGGAGCAGCAATCAGCCCCAGCATTTT. This gives the protein CASSERTGSSNQPQHF.